The table lists the clone carrying this T cell receptor (beta chain) with a few counts. The target antigen is unknown. The V gene lost 3 bases and the J gene lost 0 bases, with 9 bases spanning the gap. The CDR3 covers 16 residues. This sample was taken from a study of T cell repertoires in cytomegalovirus infection. General study points: Adding up the frequency of public TCR beta families identified people who carried CMV plus the relevant HLA.

A single record per CDR3 protein comes from TCRdb applying MiXCR to the reads. Of approximately 730,000 distinct CDR3 sequences in the sample, 25% to 35% were seen once. Material: cultured CD8+ T cells from PBMCs, obtained from culture after CMV antigen stimulation. This clonotype was obtained from a human donor in good health (CMV status not recorded). Some clones in this sample may be carry-over from other donors' samples. The gene calls are TRBV12-3 or TRBV12-4 and TRBJ2-6, with D unresolved. CDR3 DNA: TGTGCCAGCAGTTTTGGTCATCCCTCTGGGGCCAACGTCCTGACTTTC. Its protein is CASSFGHPSGANVLTF.